This T cell receptor (beta chain) was captured in a study of early T cells in non-severe SARS-CoV-2 infection. From the 5' RACE reads, TCRdb called clonotypes with MiXCR, one entry per CDR3 protein. Of 100,000 to 130,000 distinct CDR3 sequences in the sample, about 12% were seen once. This TCR was recovered from an adult who was a healthcare worker with PCR-confirmed SARS-CoV-2 infection or an uninfected control (not recorded which). The sequenced sample was whole blood.

CDR3 DNA sequence: TGTGCCAGCAGTTTCCGAGGGTATAGCAATCAGCCCCAGCATTTT. Translation gives CASSFRGYSNQPQHF. The chain links TRBV12-3 or TRBV12-4 to TRBJ1-5; no clear D. Trimming cost V 3 bases and J 0 bases, with 9 bases left between them. The CDR3 contains 15 residues.